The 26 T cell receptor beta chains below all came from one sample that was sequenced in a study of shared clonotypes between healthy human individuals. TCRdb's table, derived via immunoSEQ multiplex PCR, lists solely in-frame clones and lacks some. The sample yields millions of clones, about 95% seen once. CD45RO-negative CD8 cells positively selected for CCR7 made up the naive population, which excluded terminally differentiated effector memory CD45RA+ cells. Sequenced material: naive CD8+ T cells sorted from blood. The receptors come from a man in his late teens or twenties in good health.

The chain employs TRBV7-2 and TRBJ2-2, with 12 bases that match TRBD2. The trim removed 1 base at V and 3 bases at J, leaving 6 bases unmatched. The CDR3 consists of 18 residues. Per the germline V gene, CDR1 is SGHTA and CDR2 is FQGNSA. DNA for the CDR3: TGTGCCAGCAGCTTAGGGACTAGCGGGGTGACTTACACCGGGGAGCTGTTTTTT. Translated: CASSLGTSGVTYTGELFF.

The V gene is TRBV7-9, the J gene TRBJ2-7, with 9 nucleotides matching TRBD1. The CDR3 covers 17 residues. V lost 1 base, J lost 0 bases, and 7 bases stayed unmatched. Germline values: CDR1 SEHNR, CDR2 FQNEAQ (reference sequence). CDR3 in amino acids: CASSLGSGQGSSYEQYF. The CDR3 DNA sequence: TGTGCCAGCAGCTTAGGATCAGGACAGGGGAGCTCCTACGAGCAGTACTTC.

For the CDR3, the DNA is TGTGCCAGCAGCCGGTCATACACCGGGGAGCTGTTTTTT. It translates to CASSRSYTGELFF. The V gene is TRBV11-2, the J gene TRBJ2-2; D not resolved. This CDR3 has 13 residues. Germline CDR1 is SGHAT and CDR2 is FQNNGV. The V end lost 5 bases, the J end lost 3 bases, and 7 bases lay between the germline ends.

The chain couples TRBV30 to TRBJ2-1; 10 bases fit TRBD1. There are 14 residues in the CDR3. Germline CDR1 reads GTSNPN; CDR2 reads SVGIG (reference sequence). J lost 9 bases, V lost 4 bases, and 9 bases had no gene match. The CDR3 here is CAWNRDRGITEQFF. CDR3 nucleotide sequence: TGTGCCTGGAATAGGGACAGGGGAATTACTGAGCAGTTCTTC.

The CDR3 coding sequence is TGTGCCAGCAGTTTATCTAGCCGGGAGACCCAGTACTTC. Translation gives CASSLSSRETQYF. V gene TRBV28 combines with J gene TRBJ2-5, with D possibly matching TRBD2 (5 bases). The V gene lost 1 base and the J gene lost 5 bases, with 8 bases spanning the gap. The CDR3 has 13 residues. Germline V gene data show CDR1 as MDHEN and CDR2 as SYDVKM.

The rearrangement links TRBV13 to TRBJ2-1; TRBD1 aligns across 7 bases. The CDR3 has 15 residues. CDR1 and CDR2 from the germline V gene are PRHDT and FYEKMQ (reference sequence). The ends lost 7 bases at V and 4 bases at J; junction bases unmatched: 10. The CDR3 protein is CASKEGASTYNEQFF. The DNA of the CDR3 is TGTGCCAGCAAAGAGGGGGCCTCCACGTACAATGAGCAGTTCTTC.

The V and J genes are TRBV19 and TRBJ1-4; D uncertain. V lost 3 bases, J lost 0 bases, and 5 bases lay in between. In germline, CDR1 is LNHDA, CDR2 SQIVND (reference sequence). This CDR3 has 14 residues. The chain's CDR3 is CASSIGATNEKLFF. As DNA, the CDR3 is TGTGCCAGTAGTATTGGGGCAACTAATGAAAAACTGTTTTTT. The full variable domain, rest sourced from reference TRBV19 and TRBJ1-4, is DGGITQSPKYLFRKEGQNVTLSCEQNLNHDAMYWYRQDPGQGLRLIYYSQIVNDFQKGDIAEGYSVSREKKESFPLTVTSAQKNPTAFYLCASSIGATNEKLFFGSGTQLSVL.

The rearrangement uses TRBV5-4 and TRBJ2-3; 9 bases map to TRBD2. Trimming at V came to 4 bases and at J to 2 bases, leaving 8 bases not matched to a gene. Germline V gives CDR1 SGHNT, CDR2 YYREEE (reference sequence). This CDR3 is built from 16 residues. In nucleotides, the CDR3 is TGTGCCAGCAGCCCATTACTAGCGGGTGACACAGATACGCAGTATTTT. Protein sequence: CASSPLLAGDTDTQYF.

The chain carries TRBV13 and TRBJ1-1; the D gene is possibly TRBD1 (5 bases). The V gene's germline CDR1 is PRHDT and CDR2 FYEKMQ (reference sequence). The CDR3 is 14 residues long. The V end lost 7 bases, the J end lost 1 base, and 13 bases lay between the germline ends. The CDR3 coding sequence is TGTGCCAGCACCCTGGGGACGGGGAACACTGAAGCTTTCTTT. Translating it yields CASTLGTGNTEAFF.

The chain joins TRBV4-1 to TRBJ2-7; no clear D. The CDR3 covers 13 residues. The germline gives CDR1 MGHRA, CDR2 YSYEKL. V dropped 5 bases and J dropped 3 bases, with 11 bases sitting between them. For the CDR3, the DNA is TGCGCCAGCAGCTTTAACACGGACTACGAGCAGTACTTC. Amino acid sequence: CASSFNTDYEQYF.

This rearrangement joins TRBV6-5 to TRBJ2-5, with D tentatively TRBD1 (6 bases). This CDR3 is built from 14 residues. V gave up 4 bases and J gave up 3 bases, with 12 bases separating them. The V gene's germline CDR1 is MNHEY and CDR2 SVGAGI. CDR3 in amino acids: CASSSRGLEETQYF. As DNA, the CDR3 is TGTGCCAGCAGTTCCAGGGGTTTAGAAGAGACCCAGTACTTC.

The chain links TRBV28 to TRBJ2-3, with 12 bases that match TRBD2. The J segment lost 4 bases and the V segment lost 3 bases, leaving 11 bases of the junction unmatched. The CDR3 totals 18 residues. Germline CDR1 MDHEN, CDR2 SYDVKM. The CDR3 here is CASSFSRWTSGAADTQYF. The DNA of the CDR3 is TGTGCCAGCAGTTTTTCCCGGTGGACTAGCGGGGCGGCAGATACGCAGTATTTT.

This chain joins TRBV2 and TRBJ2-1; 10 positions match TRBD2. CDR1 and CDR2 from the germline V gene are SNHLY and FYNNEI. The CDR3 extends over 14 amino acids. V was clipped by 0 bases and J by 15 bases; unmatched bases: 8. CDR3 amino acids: CASSEASSGRSPFF. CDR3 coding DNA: TGTGCCAGCAGTGAAGCTTCTAGCGGGAGATCCCCGTTCTTC. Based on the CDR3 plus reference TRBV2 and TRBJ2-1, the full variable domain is EPEVTQTPSHQVTQMGQEVILRCVPISNHLYFYWYRQILGQKVEFLVSFYNNEISEKSEIFDDQFSVERPDGSNFTLKIRSTKLEDSAMYFCASSEASSGRSPFFGPGTRLTVL.

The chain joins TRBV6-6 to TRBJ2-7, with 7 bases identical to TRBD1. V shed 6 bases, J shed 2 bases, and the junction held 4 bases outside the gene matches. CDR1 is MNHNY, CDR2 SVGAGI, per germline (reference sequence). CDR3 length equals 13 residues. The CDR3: CASRGQNPYEQYF. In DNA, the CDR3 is TGTGCCAGCAGGGGACAGAACCCCTACGAGCAGTACTTC.

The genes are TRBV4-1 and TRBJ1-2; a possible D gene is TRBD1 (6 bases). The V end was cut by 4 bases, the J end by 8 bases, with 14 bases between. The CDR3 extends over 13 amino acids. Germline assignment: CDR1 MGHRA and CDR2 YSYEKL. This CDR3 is CASSLTGVDGYTF. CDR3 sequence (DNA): TGCGCCAGCAGCCTGACAGGCGTGGACGGCTACACCTTC.

The CDR3 region has the DNA TGTGCCAGCAGTGCTTCACAGGGGACAAGCTACGAGCAGTACTTC. Residues: CASSASQGTSYEQYF. The chain combines TRBV27 with TRBJ2-7; the match to TRBD1 covers 7 bases. V shed 5 bases and J 3 bases; nucleotides not matched to a gene: 10. The germline V gene has CDR1 MNHEY and CDR2 SMNVEV (reference sequence). The CDR3 is 15 amino acids.

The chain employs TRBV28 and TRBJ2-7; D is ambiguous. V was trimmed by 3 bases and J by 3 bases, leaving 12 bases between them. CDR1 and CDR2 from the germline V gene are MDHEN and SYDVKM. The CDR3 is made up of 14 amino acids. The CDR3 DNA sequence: TGTGCCAGCAGTTTGGCCGAAAGGGACTACGAGCAGTACTTC. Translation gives CASSLAERDYEQYF.

The CDR3 DNA reads as TGCGCCAGCAGCTTGGATAATCAAGAGACCCAGTACTTC. It specifies CASSLDNQETQYF. This chain links TRBV5-1 with TRBJ2-5; no firm D call. Looked up from germline, CDR1 is SGHRS and CDR2 is YFSETQ. V lost 0 bases to trimming and J lost 2 bases, with 5 bases between them. The CDR3 runs to 13 residues.

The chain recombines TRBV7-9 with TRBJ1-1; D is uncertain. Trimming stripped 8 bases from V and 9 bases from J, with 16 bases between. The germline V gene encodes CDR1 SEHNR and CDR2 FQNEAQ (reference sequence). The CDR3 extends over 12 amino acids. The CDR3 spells CASCLPSTQAFF. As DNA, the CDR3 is TGTGCCAGCTGCCTCCCGTCGACCCAAGCTTTCTTT.

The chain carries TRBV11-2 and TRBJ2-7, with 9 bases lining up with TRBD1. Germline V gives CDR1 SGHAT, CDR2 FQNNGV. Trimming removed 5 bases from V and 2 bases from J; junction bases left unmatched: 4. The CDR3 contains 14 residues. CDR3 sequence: CASSRQGEAYEQYF. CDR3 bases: TGTGCCAGCAGCCGACAGGGGGAGGCCTACGAGCAGTACTTC.

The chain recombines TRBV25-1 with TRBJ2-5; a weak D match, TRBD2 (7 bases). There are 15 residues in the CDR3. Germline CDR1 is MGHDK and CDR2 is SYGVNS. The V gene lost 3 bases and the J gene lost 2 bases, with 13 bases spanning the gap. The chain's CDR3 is CASSDWEGVQETQYF. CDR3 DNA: TGTGCCAGCAGTGACTGGGAGGGGGTTCAAGAGACCCAGTACTTC.

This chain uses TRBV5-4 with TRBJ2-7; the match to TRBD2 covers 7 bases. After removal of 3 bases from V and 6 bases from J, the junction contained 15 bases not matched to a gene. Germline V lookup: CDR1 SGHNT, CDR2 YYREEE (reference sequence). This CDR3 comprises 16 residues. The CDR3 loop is CASSYPLASGTGEQYF. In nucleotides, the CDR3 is TGTGCCAGCAGCTACCCCCTGGCTAGCGGCACCGGCGAGCAGTACTTC. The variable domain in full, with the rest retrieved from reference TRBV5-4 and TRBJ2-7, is ETGVTQSPTHLIKTRGQQVTLRCSSQSGHNTVSWYQQALGQGPQFIFQYYREEENGRGNFPPRFSGLQFPNYSSELNVNALELDDSALYLCASSYPLASGTGEQYFGPGTRLTVT.

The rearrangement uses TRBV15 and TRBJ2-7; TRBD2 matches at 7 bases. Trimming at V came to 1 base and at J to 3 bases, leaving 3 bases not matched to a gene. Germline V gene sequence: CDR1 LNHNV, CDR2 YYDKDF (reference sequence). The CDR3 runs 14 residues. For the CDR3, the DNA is TGTGCCACCAGCAGAGGGGGGGAGGGCTACGAGCAGTACTTC. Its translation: CATSRGGEGYEQYF.

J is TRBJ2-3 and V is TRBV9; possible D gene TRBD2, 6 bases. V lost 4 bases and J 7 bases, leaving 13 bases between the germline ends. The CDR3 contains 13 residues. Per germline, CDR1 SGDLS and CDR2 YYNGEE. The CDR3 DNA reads TGTGCCAGCAGCCTCGGGAGAGAAAATACGCAGTATTTT. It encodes CASSLGRENTQYF.

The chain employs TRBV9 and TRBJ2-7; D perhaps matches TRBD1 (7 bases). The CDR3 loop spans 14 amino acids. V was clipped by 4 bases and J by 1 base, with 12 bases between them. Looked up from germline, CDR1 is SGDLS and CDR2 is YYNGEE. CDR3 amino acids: CASSPGGQSYEQYF. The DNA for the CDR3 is TGTGCCAGCAGCCCCGGGGGACAGTCCTACGAGCAGTACTTC.

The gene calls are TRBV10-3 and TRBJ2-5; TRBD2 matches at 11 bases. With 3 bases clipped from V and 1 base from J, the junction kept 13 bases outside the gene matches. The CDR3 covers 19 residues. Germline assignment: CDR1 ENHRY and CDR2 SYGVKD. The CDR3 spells CAISDSLRDSGGVQETQYF. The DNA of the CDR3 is TGTGCCATCAGTGATTCCCTTAGAGATAGCGGGGGGGTCCAAGAGACCCAGTACTTC.